This entry lists 16 T cell receptor beta chains sequenced from one sample in a study of T cells in localized non-small cell lung cancer. Produced via immunoSEQ multiplex PCR; TCRdb's table is partial and in-frame only. Here the sample spans tens of thousands of clones, 70% to 90% being singletons. The sequences come from peripheral blood, collected before any cancer treatment. The receptors come from a female donor at least 60 years old with stage I lung adenocarcinoma.

This clone was seen just once. The gene calls are TRBV7-3 and TRBJ1-6; no clear D gene. Looked up from germline, CDR1 is SGHTA and CDR2 is FQGTGA. With 6 bases removed from V and 8 bases from J, the gap between germline ends came to 11 bases. The CDR3 covers 13 residues. CDR3 loop: CASRYKSDSPLHF. The CDR3 coding sequence is TGTGCCAGCAGGTATAAATCCGATTCACCCCTCCACTTT.

The chain combines TRBV4-2 with TRBJ1-2; 9 nucleotides align to TRBD1. From germline, CDR1 is LGHNA and CDR2 YNFKEQ. Losses at the gene ends were 3 bases for V and 4 bases for J; bases not matched to a gene: 9. The CDR3 consists of 16 residues. The DNA for the CDR3 is TGTGCCAGCAGCCATGTCGAAGGGGACAGGGCCTATGGCTACACCTTC. Translated, it gives CASSHVEGDRAYGYTF.

In its sample, this clone was seen once. The rearrangement uses TRBV5-5 and TRBJ2-7, with a possible D match to TRBD2 (5 bases). CDR3 size: 15 residues. The germline V gene has CDR1 SGHKS and CDR2 YYEKEE (reference sequence). Trimming took off 0 bases at V and 0 bases at J, with 10 bases between the two ends. CDR3 loop: CASSLGQDSSYEQYF. In nucleotides, the CDR3 is TGTGCCAGCAGCTTGGGGCAGGACTCCTCCTACGAGCAGTACTTC.

The chain has TRBV11-2 and TRBJ1-2; 7 nucleotides align to TRBD1. CDR1 and CDR2 (germline): SGHAT, FQNNGV. The CDR3 is made up of 14 amino acids. J was trimmed by 4 bases and V by 2 bases; bases with no gene match: 4. The CDR3 here is CASSLQGGGYGYTF. The CDR3 bases are TGTGCCAGCAGCTTACAAGGGGGCGGCTATGGCTACACCTTC.

In the case of this clone: Mismatch with germline at one junction end may stem from a read error. This chain joins TRBV6-1 and TRBJ2-7; D gene ambiguous. This CDR3 contains 11 residues. Germline loops: CDR1 MNHNS, CDR2 SASEGT. In DNA form, the CDR3 reads TGCGCCACGGTGGAAATGAACGAGCAGTACTTC. Its protein product is CATVEMNEQYF.

The rearrangement links TRBV5-1 to TRBJ2-2; D not resolved. This CDR3 has 13 residues. Germline values: CDR1 SGHRS, CDR2 YFSETQ. V was pared by 0 bases and J by 4 bases, with 4 bases between. Here the CDR3 reads CASSLEFTGELFF. The CDR3 DNA reads as TGCGCCAGCAGCTTGGAATTCACCGGGGAGCTGTTTTTT.

This clone has just one count. The chain combines TRBV10-3 with TRBJ2-6; the D is unclear. Trimming removed 7 bases from V and 2 bases from J, with 9 bases in between. Germline V CDR1 and CDR2: ENHRY, SYGVKD. The CDR3 totals 14 residues. The CDR3 protein is CAIKQQAGANVLTF. The CDR3 nucleotides read TGTGCCATCAAACAGCAAGCTGGGGCCAACGTCCTGACTTTC.

The chain combines TRBV11-2 with TRBJ2-1; D is unresolved. The CDR3 sequence is 12 residues long. Germline V gene data show CDR1 as SGHAT and CDR2 as FQNNGV. Trimming stripped 1 base from V and 6 bases from J, with 4 bases between. As DNA, the CDR3 is TGTGCCAGCAGCTTAGCCCGCAATGAGCAGTTCTTC. Translation gives CASSLARNEQFF.

This clone was seen just once. The chain links TRBV5-6 to TRBJ2-5; D gene ambiguous. The V gene lost 0 bases and the J gene lost 4 bases, with 16 bases spanning the gap. Per germline, CDR1 SGHDT and CDR2 YYEEEE. The CDR3 sequence is 16 residues long. The CDR3 DNA reads TGTGCCAGCAGCTTGGTTAAGGCAGTGGGTTTAGAGACCCAGTACTTC. It specifies CASSLVKAVGLETQYF.

V usage is TRBV27 and J usage is TRBJ2-5; D is uncertain. The CDR3 covers 13 residues. Germline V CDR1 and CDR2: MNHEY, SMNVEV (reference sequence). The V gene lost 4 bases and the J gene lost 0 bases, with 6 bases spanning the gap. For the CDR3, the DNA is TGTGCCAGCAGTTCCTTGTACCAAGAGACCCAGTACTTC. Protein: CASSSLYQETQYF.

V and J are TRBV6-1 and TRBJ1-1; D is undetermined. Germline CDR1 and CDR2: MNHNS and SASEGT. V was clipped by 4 bases and J by 0 bases, with 6 bases between them. This CDR3 is built from 13 residues. The CDR3, as DNA: TGTGCCAGCAGTGCCCAGATGAACACTGAAGCTTTCTTT. Protein product: CASSAQMNTEAFF.

There are a few counts of this clone. CDR3 coding DNA: TGTGCCAGCACGCTAGCGGGACCCAATGAGCAGTTCTTC. This gives the protein CASTLAGPNEQFF. The V gene is TRBV6-1, the J gene TRBJ2-1; 9 bases are a match to TRBD2. This CDR3 contains 13 residues. Germline V CDR1 and CDR2: MNHNS, SASEGT. The ends lost 7 bases at V and 6 bases at J; junction bases unmatched: 4.

The rearrangement links TRBV5-6 to TRBJ2-7, with a possible D match to TRBD2 (6 bases). This CDR3 spans 13 amino acids. V was cut by 2 bases and J by 6 bases, with 12 bases left in between. The V gene's germline CDR1 is SGHDT and CDR2 YYEEEE. CDR3 protein: CASSLPGVREQYF. For the CDR3, the DNA is TGTGCCAGCAGCTTACCGGGAGTCCGCGAGCAGTACTTC.

J is TRBJ1-1 and V is TRBV2, with D perhaps TRBD1 (5 bases). The V gene lost 9 bases and the J gene lost 4 bases, with 18 bases spanning the gap. Per germline, CDR1 SNHLY and CDR2 FYNNEI. This CDR3 has 14 residues. CDR3 in DNA: TGTGCCAGTACCATTCGTGGGGGTGGCACTGAAGCTTTCTTT. It specifies CASTIRGGGTEAFF.

The V gene is TRBV7-3, the J gene TRBJ1-1; no clear D. This CDR3 region has 18 residues. The V gene lost 5 bases and the J gene lost 0 bases, with 22 bases spanning the gap. Germline lookup yields CDR1 SGHTA and CDR2 FQGTGA. The CDR3, as DNA: TGTGCCAGCAGCCCCCGGGAGAGCCCCATACTATTGAACACTGAAGCTTTCTTT. Its translation is CASSPRESPILLNTEAFF.

The chain uses TRBV7-9 and TRBJ2-5; 8 positions agree with TRBD2. CDR3 size: 14 residues. Germline V lookup: CDR1 SEHNR, CDR2 FQNEAQ (reference sequence). The trim removed 1 base at V and 5 bases at J, leaving 3 bases unmatched. CDR3 sequence: CASSLVAGKETQYF. The CDR3 nucleotides read TGTGCCAGCAGCTTAGTAGCGGGGAAGGAGACCCAGTACTTC.